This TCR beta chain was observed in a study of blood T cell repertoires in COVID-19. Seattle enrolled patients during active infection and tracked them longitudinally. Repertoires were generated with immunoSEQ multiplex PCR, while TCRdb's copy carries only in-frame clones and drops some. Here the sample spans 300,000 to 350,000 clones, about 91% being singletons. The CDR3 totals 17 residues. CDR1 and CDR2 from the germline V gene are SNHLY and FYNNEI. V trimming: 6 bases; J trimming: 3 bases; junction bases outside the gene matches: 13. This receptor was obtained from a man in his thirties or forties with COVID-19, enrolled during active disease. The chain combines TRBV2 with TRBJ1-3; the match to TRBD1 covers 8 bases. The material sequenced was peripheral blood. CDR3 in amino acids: CASRLGQGLGDGNTIYF. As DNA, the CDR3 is TGTGCCAGCAGGCTCGGACAGGGATTAGGAGATGGAAACACCATATATTTT.